Only a few counts were recorded for the clone carrying this TCR beta chain. Here immunoSEQ multiplex PCR was the method, and the copy in TCRdb shows in-frame clones only, minus some. This table holds 120,000 or so clones, about 90% found once. These data belong to a study of control samples from healthy donors and cancer patients. This CDR3 has 13 amino acids. Trimming cost V 0 bases and J 7 bases, with 11 bases left between them. Looked up from germline, CDR1 is SGHRS and CDR2 is YFSETQ. The sequencing sample was made of blood. The J gene is TRBJ2-7, the V gene TRBV5-1; D is ambiguous. The TCR originated in a man aged 60 to 69 in good health. The CDR3 DNA reads as TGCGCCAGCAGCTTGGCCCTGGTATCTGAGCAGTACTTC. The encoded protein is CASSLALVSEQYF. Supplemented by reference TRBV5-1 and TRBJ2-7, the full variable domain reads KAGVTQTPRYLIKTRGQQVTLSCSPISGHRSVSWYQQTPGQGLQFLFEYFSETQRNKGNFPGRFSGRQFSNSRSEMNVSTLELGDSALYLCASSLALVSEQYFGPGTRLTVT.